This TCR beta chain originates from a study of shared clonotypes between healthy human individuals. The CDR3 runs to 15 residues. V lost 5 bases to trimming and J lost 4 bases; unmatched junction nucleotides: 6. Germline V gives CDR1 MRHNA, CDR2 SNTAGT. Donors included only healthy HIV-negative adults lacking recent acute infections or vaccinations. Regarding the study as a whole: Clonotypes shared by all four donors outscored non-shared clonotypes in generation probability. Four donors had 5% to 6% of their naive CD4 clonotypes in common. Read depth was anticipated to influence clonotype sharing among donors.

Libraries were prepared by immunoSEQ multiplex PCR; TCRdb keeps only in-frame clonotypes and omits some of them. The repertoire consists of approximately 500,000 clones, with 96% occurring once and the leading ten covering 0.05% to 0.07%. As for this clone: Its antigen is as yet unknown.

The sample was naive CD4+ T cells sorted from blood. Subset noted: CD45RA+ positively selected. The source is a woman aged 25 to 39 in good health. The V and J genes are TRBV6-4 and TRBJ2-2; 8 positions match TRBD1. The CDR3 coding sequence is TGTGCCAGCAGTCCGCAGGGGGCGGGCACCGGGGAGCTGTTTTTT. As protein: CASSPQGAGTGELFF.